Sequencing of this T cell receptor beta chain was carried out in a study of immune cell composition in non-small cell lung cancer listed by TCRdb under 2017. Describing the broader study: Histologic subtype, mainly lung adenocarcinoma or squamous cell carcinoma, was assigned on the basis of H&E together with p63, CK5, Napsin A and TTF-1 immunohistochemistry. Several tumour specimens with TCR-beta data were rare histological subtypes and were excluded from the subtype comparisons. Supplementary cohort #1 consisted of roughly eleven lung adenocarcinoma cases with paired tumour/lung TCR-beta sequencing and with TIL populations generated to assess tumour reactivity. TCR-beta sequencing (Adaptive Biotechnologies) was performed on around 37 paired NSCLC tumour and non-adjacent lung specimens plus 26 tumour-only specimens.

Genomic DNA was isolated with the QIAamp DNA kit from frozen aliquots of single-cell suspensions that had not been sorted. Surgically resected non-small cell lung cancer tissue was used for the tumour samples. Tissues were received within 2 hours of resection and were immediately processed into single-cell suspensions. Tissue was mechanically dissociated and enzymatically digested with DNase I, collagenase I and hyaluronidase for roughly 32 minutes at 37 °C, then filtered and RBC-lysed. Concerning this clone: The antigen it binds to is not known. No clone much larger than this one lies a single base away; base qualities are absent.

A two-step multiplex PCR was used to amplify TCR-beta CDR3 regions from genomic DNA, and Illumina-compatible adaptors were added in the second step. TCR-beta immunosequencing was carried out on an Illumina platform through the commercial immunoSEQ service. In the original analysis: Repertoires were described by productive clonality and by Top 10 Clones, which is the percentage of T-cell templates coming from the ten most frequent sequences. Productive clonality had a range of 0 to 1, where 1 means a monoclonal population. Tumour-associated clones were defined as sequences comprising at least 0.1% of tumour T-cell templates but absent from matched non-adjacent lung, identified via log10 scatter plots. Student's t-tests were used for two-group comparisons, ANOVA was used for stages, and linear regression was used for relationships, with analyses conducted in GraphPad Prism7 and R. The source is immuneACCESS, and TCRdb retained only in-frame sequences with V and J called. Part of the clones is not carried over; for the studies checked, unresolved V genes explain less than half of this, and the remainder is unexplained. Clonal size and the V and J genes are those of that table, whereas D and trimming came from the DNA. Counted in this sample were under 9,000 clones; about two thirds of them appeared once. The ten largest account for around 8.7% of the sample.

General conclusions and limits of the study: No significant correlation was found between tumour TCR-beta clonality and smoking pack-years. Across around eleven adenocarcinoma cases, the maximal tumour-associated clone frequency showed a strong correlation with TIL tumour reactivity, but overall clonality showed no such correlation. Nearly half of NSCLC cases had tumour-associated clones >0.5%, found in roughly 35% of adenocarcinomas compared with more than 60% of squamous carcinomas. The reactivity cohort was only about ten cases, and tumour-reactive clones were not shown to share sequences with the dominant in vivo tumour-associated clones. Lung squamous cell carcinoma tumours had significantly higher Top 10 clone scores and productive clonality than lung adenocarcinoma tumours.

Sequencing was done on a sample of lung tumor tissue. This receptor was identified in a human donor with non-small cell lung cancer.

The DNA reads as follows: TGTGCCACCAGCAGAGTTTACCTAGCGGGGGATTCTTCGGATACGCAGTATTTT. It specifies CATSRVYLAGDSSDTQYF. The chain couples TRBV15 to TRBJ2-3, and TRBD2 matches 10 of the central bases. From a lookup of the germline V gene (reference sequence), CDR1 and CDR2 are LNHNV and YYDKDF. Germline trimming: 1 base from V, 6 bases from J; junction bases outside gene matches: 13. From its cysteine to its phenylalanine, the CDR3 spans 18 amino acids. CDR3 DNA is the only sequence kept; it has 54 bases, read in frame from the first base. The CDR3, completed at both ends by the reference TRBV15 and TRBJ2-3 genes, gives the full variable domain DAMVIQNPRYQVTQFGKPVTLSCSQTLNHNVMYWYQQKSSQAPKLLFHYYDKDFNNEADTPDNFQSRRPNTSFCFLDIRSPGLGDTAMYLCATSRVYLAGDSSDTQYFGPGTRLTVL.